Included here is one T cell receptor (beta chain) sequence, with context. Its antigen remains unidentified. V lost 2 bases to trimming and J lost 5 bases, with 3 bases between them. The CDR3 consists of 11 residues. The germline V gene encodes CDR1 SGHVS and CDR2 FNYEAQ. The sample originates from a study of OX40 agonist ivuxolimab in advanced cancers. Whole-study context: Ivuxolimab is an agonistic anti-OX40 (CD134) antibody, and patients were treated with it.

Peripheral blood came from all dose cohorts at three timepoints. Data came from immunoSEQ multiplex PCR; TCRdb stores just in-frame clones and leaves some out. The table records fewer than 75,000 clones, 85% to 90% of them present only once. Points from the study as a whole: Clonal expansion by week 6 occurred in CD4+ and CD8+ blood T cells (at 0.1 to 3.0 mg/kg). More expanded clones were found, on average, in CD8+ than in CD4+ T cells.

The receptor was derived from an adult with an advanced solid tumor such as melanoma, head and neck, liver or kidney cancer. The chain carries TRBV7-6 and TRBJ2-5, with D hard to call. The starting material was CD4+ or CD8+ T cells sorted from blood, obtained in a trial of the OX40 agonist ivuxolimab. The CDR3 coding sequence is TGTGCCAGCAGCTTACAGGAGACCCAGTACTTC. Translation gives CASSLQETQYF.